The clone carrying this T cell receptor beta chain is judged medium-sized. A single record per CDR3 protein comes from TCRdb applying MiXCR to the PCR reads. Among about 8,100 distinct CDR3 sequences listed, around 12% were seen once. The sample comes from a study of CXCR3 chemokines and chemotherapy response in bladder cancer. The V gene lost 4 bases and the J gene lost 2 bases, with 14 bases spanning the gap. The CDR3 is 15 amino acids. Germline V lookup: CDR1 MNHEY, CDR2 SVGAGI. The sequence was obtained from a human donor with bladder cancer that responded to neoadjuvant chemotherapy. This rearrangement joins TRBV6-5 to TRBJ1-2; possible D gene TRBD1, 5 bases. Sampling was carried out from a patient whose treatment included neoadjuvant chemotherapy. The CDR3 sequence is CASSSPTEANYGYTF. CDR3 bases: TGTGCCAGCAGTTCCCCGACAGAAGCCAACTATGGCTACACCTTC.